One and the same sample provided the 20 T cell receptor beta chains below, sequenced in a study of T cell responses to AZD1222 COVID-19 vaccine. Clones were sequenced by immunoSEQ multiplex PCR, and TCRdb holds only the in-frame ones, with some missing. The data contain 140,000 to 150,000 clones, roughly 90% of them singletons. The sample in question was peripheral blood, obtained 28 days after the second AZD1222 dose. The receptors stem from an adult who received the AZD1222 COVID-19 vaccine.

This clone has just a few counts. The V gene is TRBV5-1, the J gene TRBJ1-2, with 7 bases aligning to TRBD1. The CDR3 sequence is 12 residues long. Germline CDR1 and CDR2: SGHRS and YFSETQ. Losses at the gene ends were 5 bases for V and 8 bases for J; bases not matched to a gene: 6. This chain's CDR3 is CASSPQGEGYTF. The CDR3 bases are TGCGCCAGCAGTCCCCAGGGGGAGGGCTACACCTTC.

The genes are TRBV10-3 and TRBJ2-7; D remains ambiguous. The V end lost 3 bases, the J end lost 2 bases, and 5 bases lay between the germline ends. CDR1 and CDR2 (germline): ENHRY, SYGVKD. This CDR3 has 12 residues. CDR3 bases: TGTGCCATCAGTGATACAGCCTACGAGCAGTACTTC. Protein product: CAISDTAYEQYF.

V gene TRBV6-5 combines with J gene TRBJ2-3; either TRBD1 or TRBD2 may supply D (6 bases each). The V end lost 5 bases, the J end lost 0 bases, and 9 bases lay between the germline ends. Looked up from germline, CDR1 is MNHEY and CDR2 is SVGAGI. This CDR3 is built from 14 residues. CDR3: CASSRGPSTDTQYF. In DNA, the CDR3 is TGTGCCAGCAGTCGGGGGCCGAGCACAGATACGCAGTATTTT.

This chain links TRBV5-4 with TRBJ1-2; no clear D gene. The CDR3 length is 16 residues. CDR1 is SGHNT and CDR2 is YYREEE in the germline V gene (reference sequence). V dropped 10 bases and J dropped 3 bases, with 25 bases sitting between them. The CDR3 DNA follows: TGTGCCGGCTCTTTGCAAGTAGAGGGAACTTACTATGGCTACACCTTC. It translates to CAGSLQVEGTYYGYTF.

The V and J genes are TRBV6-6 and TRBJ2-3; D gene ambiguous. This CDR3 comprises 15 residues. Germline values: CDR1 MNHNY, CDR2 SVGAGI (reference sequence). V lost 6 bases, J lost 4 bases, and 17 bases lay in between. The CDR3 sequence: CASSPDIKLSDTQYF. DNA of the CDR3: TGTGCCAGCAGCCCAGACATCAAATTGTCAGATACGCAGTATTTT.

J is TRBJ2-1 and V is TRBV5-6, with D possibly TRBD1 on 6 matching bases. V was trimmed by 6 bases and J by 6 bases, leaving 16 bases between them. Germline V lookup: CDR1 SGHDT, CDR2 YYEEEE. The CDR3 has 14 residues. The CDR3 is CASTTGIRGNEQFF. CDR3 DNA: TGTGCCAGCACAACAGGGATCAGGGGCAATGAGCAGTTCTTC.

The J gene is TRBJ1-5, the V gene TRBV6-2 or TRBV6-3; tentatively, D is TRBD1 (6 bases). Germline V gene sequence: CDR1 MNHEY, CDR2 SVGEGT. Trimming pared 0 bases from V and 2 bases from J, leaving 11 bases between. The CDR3 runs 16 residues. The CDR3 sequence: CASSYSTGRGNQPQHF. The CDR3 DNA sequence: TGTGCCAGCAGTTACTCGACAGGCCGCGGCAATCAGCCCCAGCATTTT.

The J gene is TRBJ1-1, the V gene TRBV11-2; D is ambiguous. V was trimmed by 1 base and J by 1 base, leaving 10 bases between them. The CDR3 loop spans 15 amino acids. The germline V gene encodes CDR1 SGHAT and CDR2 FQNNGV. The CDR3 DNA reads TGTGCCAGCAGCTTAGGAGGTAGGGCGAACACTGAAGCTTTCTTT. Translated: CASSLGGRANTEAFF.

The chain combines TRBV5-1 with TRBJ1-2, with TRBD1 matching 7 bases. V dropped 3 bases and J dropped 5; count of bases not matched to a gene: 10. Germline assignment: CDR1 SGHRS and CDR2 YFSETQ. CDR3 length: 15 residues. CDR3 sequence (DNA): TGCGCCAGCAGCTACCTGCCGGGACAGAGATATGGCTACACCTTC. Its translation: CASSYLPGQRYGYTF.

CDR3 in DNA: TGCAGCGCCGACCGGGAAAGGGGAGAGACCCAGTACTTC. Protein sequence: CSADRERGETQYF. The chain couples TRBV29-1 to TRBJ2-5; D is tentatively TRBD1 or TRBD2 (5 bases each). The CDR3 loop spans 13 amino acids. The V and J ends lost 7 bases and 4 bases respectively, with 16 bases between them. Germline V CDR1 and CDR2: SQVTM, ANQGSEA.

For this clone: The junction departs from the called germline gene at one end, perhaps through a read error. This chain connects TRBV15 to TRBJ1-1; D is uncertain. The CDR3 loop spans 15 amino acids. Germline V lookup: CDR1 LNHNV, CDR2 YYDKDF (reference sequence). The CDR3 bases are TGTGCCACCAGTAGAGAAACATTACGGGACACTGAAGCTTTCTTT. As protein: CATSRETLRDTEAFF.

This chain connects TRBV7-2 to TRBJ2-1, with 9 nucleotides matching TRBD2. CDR3 size: 16 residues. J gave up 4 bases and V 5 bases, and 9 bases lay outside the gene matches. Germline CDR1 SGHTA, CDR2 FQGNSA. Here the CDR3 reads CASSPSRLAGYNEQFF. The CDR3 bases are TGTGCCAGCAGCCCCAGCCGGCTAGCGGGGTACAATGAGCAGTTCTTC.

The V and J genes are TRBV7-8 and TRBJ1-1; D is ambiguous. Per germline, CDR1 SGHVS and CDR2 FQNEAQ. With 5 bases removed from V and 0 bases from J, the gap between germline ends came to 7 bases. The CDR3 runs to 13 residues. CDR3: CASSLQMNTEAFF. CDR3 sequence (DNA): TGTGCCAGCAGCCTCCAGATGAACACTGAAGCTTTCTTT. Combining the CDR3 with reference TRBV7-8 and TRBJ1-1 gives the whole variable domain GAGVSQSPRYKVAKRGQDVALRCDPISGHVSLFWYQQALGQGPEFLTYFQNEAQLDKSGLPSDRFFAERPEGSVSTLKIQRTQQEDSAVYLCASSLQMNTEAFFGQGTRLTVV.

This clone showed up just a few times. The rearrangement links TRBV9 to TRBJ1-1; maybe TRBD1 (5 bases). The V gene lost 0 bases and the J gene lost 0 bases, with 9 bases spanning the gap. CDR1 is SGDLS and CDR2 is YYNGEE in the germline V gene. The CDR3 loop spans 15 amino acids. CDR3 DNA sequence: TGTGCCAGCAGCGTAGTTCCGACAGTGAACACTGAAGCTTTCTTT. Its translation: CASSVVPTVNTEAFF. Together with reference TRBV9 and TRBJ1-1, the CDR3 gives the full variable domain: DSGVTQTPKHLITATGQRVTLRCSPRSGDLSVYWYQQSLDQGLQFLIQYYNGEERAKGNILERFSAQQFPDLHSELNLSSLELGDSALYFCASSVVPTVNTEAFFGQGTRLTVV.

The sample holds one count of this clone. The chain links TRBV15 to TRBJ2-7, with a tentative D call TRBD1 (6 bases). CDR1 is LNHNV, CDR2 YYDKDF, per germline (reference sequence). V was clipped by 3 bases and J by 4 bases, with 16 bases between them. The CDR3 spans 15 residues. This chain's CDR3 is CATSSATRGRYEQYF. The CDR3, as DNA: TGTGCCACCAGCAGTGCGACCAGGGGTAGGTACGAGCAGTACTTC. The whole variable domain, filled in from reference TRBV15 and TRBJ2-7, reads DAMVIQNPRYQVTQFGKPVTLSCSQTLNHNVMYWYQQKSSQAPKLLFHYYDKDFNNEADTPDNFQSRRPNTSFCFLDIRSPGLGDTAMYLCATSSATRGRYEQYFGPGTRLTVT.

This chain joins TRBV5-6 and TRBJ1-5; 10 nucleotides align to TRBD1. V shed 4 bases and J 6 bases; nucleotides not matched to a gene: 4. The V gene's germline CDR1 is SGHDT and CDR2 YYEEEE. CDR3 size: 14 residues. The CDR3 reads CASSAGTGVQPQHF. DNA of the CDR3: TGTGCCAGCAGCGCCGGGACAGGGGTTCAGCCCCAGCATTTT. The variable domain in full, completed from reference TRBV5-6 and TRBJ1-5, reads DAGVTQSPTHLIKTRGQQVTLRCSPKSGHDTVSWYQQALGQGPQFIFQYYEEEERQRGNFPDRFSGHQFPNYSSELNVNALLLGDSALYLCASSAGTGVQPQHFGDGTRLSIL.

The genes are TRBV27 and TRBJ1-6, with a possible D match to TRBD1 (5 bases). V lost 6 bases, J lost 5 bases, and 17 bases lay in between. Germline-derived CDR1 and CDR2 are MNHEY and SMNVEV (reference sequence). The length of the CDR3 is 16 residues. This CDR3 is CASRANSGTNNSPLHF. CDR3 nucleotides: TGTGCCAGCAGAGCAAATTCCGGGACCAATAATTCACCCCTCCACTTT.

V and J are TRBV6-5 and TRBJ2-5; D call uncertain. Germline V lookup: CDR1 MNHEY, CDR2 SVGAGI. Trimming pared 6 bases from V and 5 bases from J, leaving 13 bases between. The CDR3 has 13 amino acids. In nucleotides, the CDR3 is TGTGCCAGCAGGGGCAGGAGTTGGGAGACCCAGTACTTC. This gives the protein CASRGRSWETQYF.

The chain recombines TRBV6-5 with TRBJ1-5, with D unresolved. The germline V and J ends were trimmed by 6 bases and 3 bases, with 6 bases remaining between them. This CDR3 contains 12 residues. In germline, CDR1 is MNHEY, CDR2 SVGAGI. CDR3 coding DNA: TGTGCCAGCAGGCAGGTCAATCAGCCCCAGCATTTT. Amino acids: CASRQVNQPQHF.

J is TRBJ1-2 and V is TRBV5-8; 8 bases agree with TRBD1. V was pared by 0 bases and J by 4 bases, with 2 bases of the junction left unmatched. The germline V gene encodes CDR1 SGHTS and CDR2 YDEGEE. There are 14 residues in the CDR3. The DNA for the CDR3 is TGTGCCAGCAGCTTGGCAGGGACAGGCTATGGCTACACCTTC. Protein sequence: CASSLAGTGYGYTF.